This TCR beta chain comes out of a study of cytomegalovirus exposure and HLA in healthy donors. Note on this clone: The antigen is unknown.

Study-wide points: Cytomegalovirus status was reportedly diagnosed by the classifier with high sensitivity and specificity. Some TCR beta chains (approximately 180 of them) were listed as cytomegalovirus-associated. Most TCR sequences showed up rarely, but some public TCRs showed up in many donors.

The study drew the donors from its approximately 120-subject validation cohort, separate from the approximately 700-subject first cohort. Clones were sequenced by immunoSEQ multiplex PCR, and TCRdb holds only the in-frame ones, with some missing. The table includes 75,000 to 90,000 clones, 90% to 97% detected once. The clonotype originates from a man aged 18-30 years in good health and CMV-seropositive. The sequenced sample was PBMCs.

The CDR3 sequence: CASSSRPTGETQYF. The CDR3 DNA follows: TGTGCCAGCAGCTCCCGGCCCACCGGGGAGACCCAGTACTTC. The V and J genes are TRBV7-2 and TRBJ2-5; D not resolved. Germline loops: CDR1 SGHTA, CDR2 FQGNSA. V was clipped by 4 bases and J by 5 bases, with 14 bases between them. The CDR3 sequence is 14 residues long.